This TCR beta chain was identified during a study of blood T cell repertoires in COVID-19. Study context: Material from acute and convalescent COVID-19 was sourced from the United States, Italy and Spain.

The table came from immunoSEQ multiplex PCR; TCRdb's copy has only in-frame clones and leaves some out. The table records roughly 150,000 clones, around 84% of them present only once. This CDR3 has 14 residues. The germline gives CDR1 SGHAT, CDR2 FQNNGV. Trimming stripped 5 bases from V and 8 bases from J, with 16 bases between. The genes are TRBV11-2 and TRBJ2-1, with D possibly being TRBD2 (6 bases). The receptor comes from a woman in her forties or fifties with acute or convalescent COVID-19. Sequencing was carried out using peripheral blood. The CDR3 DNA is TGTGCCAGCAGCCCCATCGGGAGAGCGGATGAGCAGTTCTTC. Its protein product is CASSPIGRADEQFF.